What follows are 16 T cell receptor beta chains derived from one specimen sequenced in a study of response to subunit inactivated influenza vaccine. Each CDR3 protein gets one entry after TCRdb re-called the RT-PCR reads with MiXCR. The sample lists about 540,000 distinct CDR3 sequences, roughly 25% occurring once. These data are also associated with another study on T cells expressing NK-cell markers. This second study says: The TCR beta cDNA came from 5'RACE template switching with UMIs.

The sequencing here drew on CD4+ T cells sorted from PBMCs, taken about 13 days after vaccination. Receptors were obtained from a man aged 50-59 years who received an inactivated influenza vaccine.

There are a few counts of this clonotype. The chain uses TRBV20-1 and TRBJ2-3; TRBD2 aligns across 15 bases. The V and J ends lost 5 bases and 0 bases, in that order; junction bases with no gene match: 0. From germline, CDR1 is DFQATT and CDR2 SNEGSKA (reference sequence). This CDR3 comprises 15 residues. The CDR3 spells CSAGLAGGSTDTQYF. DNA for the CDR3: TGCAGTGCTGGACTAGCGGGGGGGAGCACAGATACGCAGTATTTT.

The V gene is TRBV6-1, the J gene TRBJ2-2; possibly TRBD2 for D (6 bases). The germline CDR1 and CDR2 sequences are MNHNS and SASEGT. This CDR3 region has 15 residues. The ends were cut back, 5 bases at V and 8 bases at J, with 18 bases in the middle. In DNA form, the CDR3 reads TGTGCCAGCAGTCGAAGACTAGGGGTGGGGGGGGAGCTGTTTTTT. Translation: CASSRRLGVGGELFF.

The chain is built from TRBV19 and TRBJ1-1; D uncertain. Germline CDR1 and CDR2: LNHDA and SQIVND (reference sequence). The CDR3 runs 13 residues. Deletions cut 5 bases from V and 9 bases from J, with 16 bases between. In DNA, the CDR3 is TGTGCCAGTAGTGAGTACGGGGATTGGAAAGCTTTCTTT. Protein sequence: CASSEYGDWKAFF. The full variable domain, its missing parts supplied by reference TRBV19 and TRBJ1-1, is DGGITQSPKYLFRKEGQNVTLSCEQNLNHDAMYWYRQDPGQGLRLIYYSQIVNDFQKGDIAEGYSVSREKKESFPLTVTSAQKNPTAFYLCASSEYGDWKAFFGQGTRLTVV.

The genes are TRBV25-1 and TRBJ2-2; no firm D call. The germline V and J ends were trimmed by 4 bases and 5 bases, with 8 bases remaining between them. The CDR3 runs to 13 residues. CDR1 and CDR2 from the germline V gene are MGHDK and SYGVNS. For the CDR3, the DNA is TGTGCCAGCAGTGTTTACAGAACCGGGGAGCTGTTTTTT. Amino acids: CASSVYRTGELFF.

The chain is built from TRBV9 and TRBJ1-5; maybe TRBD1 (6 bases). CDR1 and CDR2 (germline): SGDLS, YYNGEE. V lost 0 bases, J lost 3 bases, and 10 bases lay in between. The CDR3 runs to 15 residues. For the CDR3, the DNA is TGTGCCAGCAGCGTAGACGCGGGGGCCAATCAGCCCCAGCATTTT. It encodes CASSVDAGANQPQHF.

J is TRBJ2-7 and V is TRBV12-3 or TRBV12-4; TRBD2 matches at 10 bases. Trimming removed 5 bases from V and 3 bases from J; junction bases left unmatched: 10. The CDR3 has 16 residues. CDR3 in amino acids: CASSGGSGRASYEQYF. The CDR3 DNA reads TGTGCCAGCAGTGGGGGCAGCGGGAGGGCAAGCTACGAGCAGTACTTC.

This clonotype came up a few times. DNA for the CDR3: TGTGCCAGCAGCCCGGACAGTAACACTGAAGCTTTCTTT. Encoded protein: CASSPDSNTEAFF. V gene TRBV5-5 combines with J gene TRBJ1-1; TRBD1 might be the D (6 bases). CDR3 length: 13 amino acids. Germline V CDR1 and CDR2: SGHKS, YYEKEE (reference sequence). Trimming took off 4 bases at V and 2 bases at J, with 9 bases between the two ends.

The chain combines TRBV21-1 with TRBJ1-2; the D call TRBD1 from the table was never checked on the DNA. TRBV21-1 is flagged as a pseudogene. The CDR3 runs to 15 residues. The CDR3 DNA follows: TGTGCCAGCAGCAAATGCGGGCAGGGGGACTATGGCTACACCTTC. Translating gives CASSKCGQGDYGYTF.

This clonotype was found a few times. The chain links TRBV6-5 to TRBJ2-7; no firm D call. Trimming shortened V by 0 bases and J by 0 bases, and 9 bases separated the two germline ends. CDR1 is MNHEY and CDR2 is SVGAGI in the germline V gene. This CDR3 has 15 amino acids. The DNA of the CDR3 is TGTGCCAGCAGTTACTCCCCTATGAGCTCCTACGAGCAGTACTTC. This codes for CASSYSPMSSYEQYF.

This clonotype came up a few times. The chain is built from TRBV6-2 or TRBV6-3 and TRBJ2-7, with D possibly being TRBD2 (6 bases). V gave up 6 bases and J gave up 3 bases, with 12 bases separating them. Germline V gene data show CDR1 as MNHEY and CDR2 as SVGEGT. The CDR3 loop spans 13 amino acids. The CDR3 DNA reads TGTGCCAGCAGACTGGGACTGCGCTACGAGCAGTACTTC. Its protein is CASRLGLRYEQYF.

This clonotype turned up a few times. The V call is TRBV7-2, the J call TRBJ2-5; TRBD2 agrees at 8 bases. This CDR3 spans 15 amino acids. V shed 5 bases, J shed 6 bases, and the junction held 11 bases outside the gene matches. Germline CDR1 and CDR2: SGHTA and FQGNSA. The CDR3 here is CASSQNGRASKTQYF. In nucleotides, the CDR3 is TGTGCCAGCAGCCAAAACGGGAGGGCCTCGAAGACCCAGTACTTC.

This clonotype appeared many times. This chain connects TRBV5-1 to TRBJ2-3; D remains ambiguous. In germline, CDR1 is SGHRS, CDR2 YFSETQ. V lost 0 bases and J 0 bases, leaving 5 bases between the germline ends. The CDR3 loop spans 14 amino acids. CDR3 nucleotides: TGCGCCAGCAGCTTGGCCCGTAGCACAGATACGCAGTATTTT. Its translation: CASSLARSTDTQYF.

This clonotype was found a few times. This chain connects TRBV7-2 to TRBJ1-2; no reliable D call. Germline-derived CDR1 and CDR2 are SGHTA and FQGNSA. The CDR3 is 13 amino acids. V lost 6 bases and J 4 bases, leaving 12 bases between the germline ends. The CDR3 is CASRPDGLYGYTF. CDR3 DNA: TGTGCCAGCAGACCGGACGGACTCTATGGCTACACCTTC. Drawing the rest from reference TRBV7-2 and TRBJ1-2, the complete variable domain is GAGVSQSPSNKVTEKGKDVELRCDPISGHTALYWYRQSLGQGLEFLIYFQGNSAPDKSGLPSDRFSAERTGGSVSTLTIQRTQQEDSAVYLCASRPDGLYGYTFGSGTRLTVV.

The chain carries TRBV28 and TRBJ2-7; the match to TRBD2 covers 11 bases. This CDR3 region has 15 residues. V shed 7 bases, J shed 2 bases, and the junction held 7 bases outside the gene matches. Germline V lookup: CDR1 MDHEN, CDR2 SYDVKM. The CDR3: CASTLGLAGTYEQYF. The DNA for the CDR3 is TGTGCCAGCACCTTAGGACTAGCGGGTACCTACGAGCAGTACTTC.

The CDR3 nucleotides read TGTGCCAGCAGCTCCGACCCGGGGGGTCGGGGTTATGGCTACACCTTC. Protein sequence: CASSSDPGGRGYGYTF. The V and J genes are TRBV5-6 and TRBJ1-2, with D perhaps TRBD1 (5 bases). Trimming removed 3 bases from V and 5 bases from J, with 20 bases in between. Germline lookup yields CDR1 SGHDT and CDR2 YYEEEE. The CDR3 length is 16 residues.

This chain uses TRBV24-1 with TRBJ2-3; 10 positions match TRBD2. The J segment lost 0 bases and the V segment lost 4 bases, leaving 6 bases of the junction unmatched. The germline gives CDR1 KGHDR, CDR2 SFDVKD. This CDR3 has 17 amino acids. The CDR3 nucleotides are TGTGCCACCAGTGAGCCCGGGACTAGCGTTAGCACAGATACGCAGTATTTT. It yields the protein CATSEPGTSVSTDTQYF.